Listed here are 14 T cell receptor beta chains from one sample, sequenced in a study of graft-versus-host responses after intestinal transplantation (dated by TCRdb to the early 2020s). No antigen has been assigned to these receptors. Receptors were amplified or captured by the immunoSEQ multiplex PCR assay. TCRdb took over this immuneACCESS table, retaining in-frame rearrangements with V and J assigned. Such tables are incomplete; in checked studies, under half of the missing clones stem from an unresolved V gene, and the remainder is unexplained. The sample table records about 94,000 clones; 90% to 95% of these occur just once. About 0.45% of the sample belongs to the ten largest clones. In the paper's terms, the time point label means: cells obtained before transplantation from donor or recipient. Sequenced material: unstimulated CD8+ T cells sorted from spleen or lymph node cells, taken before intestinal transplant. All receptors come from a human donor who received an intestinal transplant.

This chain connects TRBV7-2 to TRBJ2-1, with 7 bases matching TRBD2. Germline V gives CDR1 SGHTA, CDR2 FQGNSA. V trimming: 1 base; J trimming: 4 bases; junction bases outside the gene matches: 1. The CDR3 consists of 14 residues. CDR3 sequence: CASSLEAGYNEQFF. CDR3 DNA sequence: TGTGCCAGCAGCTTAGAAGCGGGGTACAATGAGCAGTTCTTC. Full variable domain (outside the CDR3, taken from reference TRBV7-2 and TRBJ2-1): GAGVSQSPSNKVTEKGKDVELRCDPISGHTALYWYRQSLGQGLEFLIYFQGNSAPDKSGLPSDRFSAERTGGSVSTLTIQRTQQEDSAVYLCASSLEAGYNEQFFGPGTRLTVL.

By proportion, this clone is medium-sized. CDR3 sequence: CASSESKITRGRTDTQYF. DNA of the CDR3: TGCGCCAGCAGTGAGTCGAAGATAACGCGGGGGCGCACAGATACGCAGTATTTT. V usage is TRBV10-1 and J usage is TRBJ2-3; tentative D call: TRBD2 (7 bases). Germline CDR1 WNHNN, CDR2 SYGVQD (reference sequence). There are 18 residues in the CDR3. Trimming cost V 0 bases and J 1 base, with 17 bases left between them.

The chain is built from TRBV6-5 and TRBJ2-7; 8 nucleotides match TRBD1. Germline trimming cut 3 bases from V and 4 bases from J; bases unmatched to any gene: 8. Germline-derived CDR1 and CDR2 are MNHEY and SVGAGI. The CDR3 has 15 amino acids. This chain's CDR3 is CASSYTGTGLYEQYF. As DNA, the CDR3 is TGTGCCAGCAGTTATACCGGGACAGGACTTTACGAGCAGTACTTC.

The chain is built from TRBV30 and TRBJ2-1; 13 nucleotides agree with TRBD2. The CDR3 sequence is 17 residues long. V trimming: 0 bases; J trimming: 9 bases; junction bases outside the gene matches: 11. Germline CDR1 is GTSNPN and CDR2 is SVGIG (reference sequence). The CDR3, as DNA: TGTGCCTGGAGTGTACTCCTACTAGCGGGAGGGCCGGGTGAGCAGTTCTTC. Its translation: CAWSVLLLAGGPGEQFF.

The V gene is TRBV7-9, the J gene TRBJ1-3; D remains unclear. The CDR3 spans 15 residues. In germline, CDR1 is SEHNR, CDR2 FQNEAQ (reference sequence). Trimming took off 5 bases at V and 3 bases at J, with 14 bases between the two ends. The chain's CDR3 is CASSTWTDLGNTIYF. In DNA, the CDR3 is TGTGCCAGCAGCACCTGGACTGATCTTGGAAACACCATATATTTT. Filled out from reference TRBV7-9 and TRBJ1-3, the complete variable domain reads DTGVSQNPRHKITKRGQNVTFRCDPISEHNRLYWYRQTLGQGPEFLTYFQNEAQLEKSRLLSDRFSAERPKGSFSTLEIQRTEQGDSAMYLCASSTWTDLGNTIYFGEGSWLTVV.

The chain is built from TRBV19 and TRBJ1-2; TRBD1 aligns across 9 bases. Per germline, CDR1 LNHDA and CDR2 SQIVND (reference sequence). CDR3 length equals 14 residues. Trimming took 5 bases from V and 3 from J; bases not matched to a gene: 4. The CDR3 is CASSLWTGDYGYTF. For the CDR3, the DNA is TGTGCCAGTAGTCTTTGGACAGGGGACTATGGCTACACCTTC.

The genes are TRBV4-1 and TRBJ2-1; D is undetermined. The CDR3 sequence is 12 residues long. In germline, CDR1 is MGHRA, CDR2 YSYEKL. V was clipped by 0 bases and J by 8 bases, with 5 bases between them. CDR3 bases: TGCGCCAGCAGCCAAGATCCGGATGAGCAGTTCTTC. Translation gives CASSQDPDEQFF.

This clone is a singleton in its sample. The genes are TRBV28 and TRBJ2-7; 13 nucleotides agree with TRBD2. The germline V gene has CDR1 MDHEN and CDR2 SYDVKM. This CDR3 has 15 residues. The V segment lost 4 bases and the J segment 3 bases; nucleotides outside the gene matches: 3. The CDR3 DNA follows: TGTGCCAGCAGTTCGGGACTAGCGGGATACTACGAGCAGTACTTC. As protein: CASSSGLAGYYEQYF.

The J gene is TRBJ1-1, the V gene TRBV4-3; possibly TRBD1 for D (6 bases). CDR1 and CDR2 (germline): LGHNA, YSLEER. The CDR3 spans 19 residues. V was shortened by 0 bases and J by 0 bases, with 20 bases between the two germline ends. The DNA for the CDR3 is TGCGCCAGCAGCCAAGATCCCTGGGACACCATACACTTGAACACTGAAGCTTTCTTT. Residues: CASSQDPWDTIHLNTEAFF.

DNA of the CDR3: TGTGCCAGTAGTTTCACAGGTTTCTCTGGAAACACCATATATTTT. Amino acids: CASSFTGFSGNTIYF. The chain employs TRBV19 and TRBJ1-3; D is perhaps TRBD1 (5 bases). This CDR3 comprises 15 residues. V was clipped by 5 bases and J by 0 bases, with 11 bases between them. Germline V lookup: CDR1 LNHDA, CDR2 SQIVND (reference sequence).

As DNA, the CDR3 is TGTGCCAGCAGCGGCGACTTGAGCTCCTACGAGCAGTACTTC. Translated: CASSGDLSSYEQYF. The chain employs TRBV5-6 and TRBJ2-7; D gene uncertain. Germline values: CDR1 SGHDT, CDR2 YYEEEE. V shed 4 bases and J shed 0 bases, with 11 bases lying between them. The CDR3 is made up of 14 amino acids. Filled out from reference TRBV5-6 and TRBJ2-7, the complete variable domain reads DAGVTQSPTHLIKTRGQQVTLRCSPKSGHDTVSWYQQALGQGPQFIFQYYEEEERQRGNFPDRFSGHQFPNYSSELNVNALLLGDSALYLCASSGDLSSYEQYFGPGTRLTVT.

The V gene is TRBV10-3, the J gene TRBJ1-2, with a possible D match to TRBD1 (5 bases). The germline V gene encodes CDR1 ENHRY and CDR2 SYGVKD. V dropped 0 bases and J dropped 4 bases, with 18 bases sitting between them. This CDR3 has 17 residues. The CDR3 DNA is TGTGCCATCAGTGAGTCCCCCGACAGATACGAACTCTATGGCTACACCTTC. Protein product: CAISESPDRYELYGYTF.

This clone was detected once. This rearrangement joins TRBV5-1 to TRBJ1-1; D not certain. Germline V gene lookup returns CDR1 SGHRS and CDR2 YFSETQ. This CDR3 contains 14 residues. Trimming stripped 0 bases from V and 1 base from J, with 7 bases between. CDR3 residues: CASSLDGPNTEAFF. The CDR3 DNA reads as TGCGCCAGCAGCTTGGACGGTCCGAACACTGAAGCTTTCTTT.

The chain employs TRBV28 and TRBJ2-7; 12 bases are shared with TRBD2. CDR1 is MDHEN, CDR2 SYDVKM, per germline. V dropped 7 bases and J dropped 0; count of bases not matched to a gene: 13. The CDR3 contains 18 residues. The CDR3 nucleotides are TGTGCCAGCATCCCGCGATCAGGACTAGCGGGATTCTCCTACGAGCAGTACTTC. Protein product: CASIPRSGLAGFSYEQYF.